This T cell receptor beta chain was sequenced in a study of cytomegalovirus exposure and HLA in healthy donors. The length of the CDR3 is 17 residues. Germline values: CDR1 MDHEN, CDR2 SYDVKM. The V gene end was trimmed by 4 bases and the J gene end by 1 base; junction bases not matched to a gene: 8. 60 Vbeta and 13 Jbeta primers were used in PCR. Generated by immunoSEQ multiplex PCR, the TCRdb table keeps only in-frame clones and is missing some. The repertoire holds about 140,000 clones, with about 78% as singletons. The rearrangement uses TRBV28 and TRBJ1-2; the match to TRBD1 covers 11 bases. Material: PBMCs. This TCR was sampled from a man aged 40-50 years in good health and CMV-seropositive. In nucleotides, the CDR3 is TGTGCCAGCAGTTATACCGGGACAGGGGGATTTAACTATGGCTACACCTTC. Encoded protein: CASSYTGTGGFNYGYTF.